This T cell receptor (beta chain) was documented in a study of response to subunit inactivated influenza vaccine. This clonotype was detected a few times. Its antigen remains unknown. Using its own MiXCR run on the RT-PCR reads, TCRdb lists one record per CDR3 protein. The sample contains 650,000 to 800,000 distinct CDR3 sequences, approximately 15% of which appear only once. Whole-study findings and limits: Each seasonal influenza vaccination, the authors suggested, recruits few new T cells.

Looked up from germline, CDR1 is SGHVS and CDR2 is FNYEAQ. The CDR3 loop spans 14 amino acids. V lost 0 bases, J lost 7 bases, and 3 bases stayed unmatched. The clonotype was recovered from a man in his fifties or sixties who received an inactivated influenza vaccine. This rearrangement joins TRBV7-6 to TRBJ2-7; 10 bases line up with TRBD2. Here the sequenced sample was PBMCs from blood, taken 14 days before vaccination. CDR3 DNA: TGTGCCAGCAGCTTAGCGGGTAGCGGGGGGGAGCAGTACTTC. It is translated as CASSLAGSGGEQYF.